Included here is one T cell receptor (beta chain) sequence, with context. The data are from a study of OX40 agonist ivuxolimab in advanced cancers. Overall study context: There were three patients with partial responses, one having hepatocellular carcinoma and two cutaneous melanoma.

Assay: immunoSEQ multiplex PCR; the TCRdb copy retains only in-frame clones and omits some. The sample has 45,000 to 60,000 clones, over 85% seen once. CDR1 is SNHLY and CDR2 is FYNNEI in the germline V gene. CDR3 length: 12 residues. V was pared by 10 bases and J by 1 base, with 5 bases between. The sample here was CD4+ or CD8+ T cells sorted from blood, taken in a trial of the OX40 agonist ivuxolimab. This chain links TRBV2 with TRBJ1-6; D call uncertain. This sequence was found in an adult with an advanced solid tumor such as melanoma, head and neck, liver or kidney cancer. The CDR3 nucleotides read TGTGCCACCCAGTCCTATAATTCACCCCTCCACTTT. It translates to CATQSYNSPLHF.